This entry is about one TCR beta chain. Generated by immunoSEQ multiplex PCR, the TCRdb table keeps only in-frame clones and is missing some. The table shows 50,000 or so clones, with roughly four fifths occurring only once. This sample stems from a study of blood T cell repertoires in COVID-19. Per the germline V gene, CDR1 is SGHTS and CDR2 is YDEGEE. The CDR3 runs 17 residues. V dropped 2 bases and J dropped 5 bases, with 21 bases sitting between them. The sequenced sample was peripheral blood. This TCR came from a man aged 40-50 years with acute or convalescent COVID-19. V gene TRBV5-8 combines with J gene TRBJ2-3, with D possibly matching TRBD1 (6 bases). This CDR3 is CASSFGSLWGQRDTQYF. Written as DNA, the CDR3 is TGTGCCAGCAGCTTTGGGAGTCTCTGGGGGCAGAGAGATACGCAGTATTTT.